The 26 T cell receptor beta chains presented below share a single source sample, sequenced in a study of cytomegalovirus exposure and HLA in healthy donors. This PCR relied on a set of 60 Vbeta primers and 13 Jbeta primers. TCRdb's copy holds only in-frame clones and misses some; the assay was immunoSEQ multiplex PCR. The table has about 200,000 clones, around 87% seen once. The sample was PBMCs. The receptor source for this set is a woman between 18 and 29 years old in good health and CMV-seronegative.

The chain couples TRBV5-6 to TRBJ2-5; a weak D match, TRBD1 (6 bases). The J call may not be correct, given that the DNA end is closer to TRBJ2-7. The V gene's germline CDR1 is SGHDT and CDR2 YYEEEE. This CDR3 contains 13 residues. The DNA for the CDR3 is TGTGCCAGCAGCCCCTTGAGGGGGAACGAGCAGTACTTC. It translates to CASSPLRGNEQYF.

This chain connects TRBV9 to TRBJ2-2, with 7 bases matching TRBD2. This CDR3 comprises 15 residues. The V gene's germline CDR1 is SGDLS and CDR2 YYNGEE. The V gene end was trimmed by 2 bases and the J gene end by 4 bases; junction bases not matched to a gene: 5. The DNA of the CDR3 is TGTGCCAGCAGCGTTGGCGGGGGAAGCACCGGGGAGCTGTTTTTT. Protein: CASSVGGGSTGELFF.

The rearrangement uses TRBV4-3 and TRBJ2-1; 10 nucleotides line up with TRBD2. The CDR3 contains 16 residues. CDR1 and CDR2 from the germline V gene are LGHNA and YSLEER. V dropped 3 bases and J dropped 7; count of bases not matched to a gene: 9. CDR3 DNA: TGCGCCAGCAGCCATGAAGCGGGAGGGCCATCAAATGAGCAGTTCTTC. It translates to CASSHEAGGPSNEQFF.

V and J are TRBV9 and TRBJ1-2, with 9 bases identical to TRBD1. Germline values: CDR1 SGDLS, CDR2 YYNGEE. There are 14 residues in the CDR3. J gave up 4 bases and V 4 bases, and 5 bases lay outside the gene matches. The DNA of the CDR3 is TGTGCCAGCAGCTCTAAGACAGGGGGCTATGGCTACACCTTC. It translates to CASSSKTGGYGYTF.

J is TRBJ2-7 and V is TRBV4-3; TRBD2 matches at 8 bases. Germline V gene lookup returns CDR1 LGHNA and CDR2 YSLEER. CDR3 length: 16 residues. Trimming took 2 bases from V and 4 from J; bases not matched to a gene: 10. The CDR3 here is CASSQWVSREGYEQYF. CDR3 coding DNA: TGCGCCAGCAGCCAATGGGTTTCTCGGGAGGGGTACGAGCAGTACTTC.

V usage is TRBV19 and J usage is TRBJ1-1, with 7 bases aligning to TRBD1. Germline loops: CDR1 LNHDA, CDR2 SQIVND (reference sequence). Trimming took 7 bases from V and 5 from J; bases not matched to a gene: 7. There are 13 residues in the CDR3. CDR3 region: CASNTGVWTEAFF. CDR3 nucleotides: TGTGCCAGTAATACAGGGGTTTGGACTGAAGCTTTCTTT.

This chain connects TRBV14 to TRBJ2-1; D perhaps matches TRBD1 (5 bases). CDR1 SGHDN and CDR2 FVKESK come from the germline V gene. CDR3 length equals 16 residues. Trimming removed 0 bases at V and 4 bases at J, with 13 bases between. For the CDR3, the DNA is TGTGCCAGCAGCCAAGATTGGGGCCGAAATTACAATGAGCAGTTCTTC. Amino acids: CASSQDWGRNYNEQFF.

This clone was counted only a few times. V usage is TRBV2 and J usage is TRBJ1-5; TRBD1 might be the D (5 bases). V was clipped by 8 bases and J by 0 bases, with 14 bases between them. The CDR3 runs to 15 residues. Germline values: CDR1 SNHLY, CDR2 FYNNEI. The CDR3, as DNA: TGTGCCAGCGTGGTGGGGCAGCATAGCAATCAGCCCCAGCATTTT. Amino acid sequence: CASVVGQHSNQPQHF.

The chain is built from TRBV4-1 and TRBJ2-2; D may be TRBD1 (5 bases). The V end lost 4 bases, the J end lost 10 bases, and 16 bases lay between the germline ends. This CDR3 has 14 residues. CDR1 is MGHRA and CDR2 is YSYEKL in the germline V gene. The CDR3 bases are TGCGCCAGCAGCCCGCACAGGACCTCCGCGGAGCTGTTTTTT. Protein product: CASSPHRTSAELFF.

The chain couples TRBV29-1 to TRBJ1-2; no clear D gene. This CDR3 contains 15 residues. V was pared by 6 bases and J by 5 bases, with 22 bases between. Germline assignment: CDR1 SQVTM and CDR2 ANQGSEA. Here the CDR3 reads CSVGGPAGVQYGYTF. The CDR3, as DNA: TGCAGCGTCGGCGGCCCAGCGGGTGTCCAATATGGCTACACCTTC.

The chain is built from TRBV4-3 and TRBJ1-3; 12 bases fit TRBD1. The length of the CDR3 is 16 residues. Germline loops: CDR1 LGHNA, CDR2 YSLEER. With V trimmed by 4 bases and J by 7 bases, 8 bases remained unmatched. The CDR3 DNA follows: TGCGCCAGCAGCCGAATGGGACAGGGGGCGAGGAACACCATATATTTT. It encodes CASSRMGQGARNTIYF.

The chain has TRBV10-2 and TRBJ1-1, with D unclear. V lost 5 bases and J lost 2, with 21 bases in between. This CDR3 spans 17 amino acids. CDR1 and CDR2 (germline): WSHSY, SAAADI. CDR3 DNA sequence: TGCGCCAGCAGTCTCATCCCCCATCGAACAGCTAACACTGAAGCTTTCTTT. It codes for CASSLIPHRTANTEAFF.

This clone appeared a few times. This sequence joins TRBV7-6 and TRBJ1-4, with a weak D call TRBD1 (6 bases). V lost 1 base and J lost 0, with 15 bases in between. CDR1 is SGHVS, CDR2 FNYEAQ, per germline. The CDR3 consists of 18 residues. For the CDR3, the DNA is TGTGCCAGCAGCTTAGTACCTGACAGACAGGCAACTAATGAAAAACTGTTTTTT. This encodes CASSLVPDRQATNEKLFF.

This chain links TRBV6-6 with TRBJ2-1; 9 nucleotides agree with TRBD1. The length of the CDR3 is 15 residues. The ends lost 0 bases at V and 7 bases at J; junction bases unmatched: 4. CDR1 is MNHNY, CDR2 SVGAGI, per germline (reference sequence). In nucleotides, the CDR3 is TGTGCCAGCAGTTACTCCGGGACAGGGATAAATGAGCAGTTCTTC. This translates into CASSYSGTGINEQFF.

To note about this clone: At one end the junction does not follow the germline gene, possibly because of a read error. The chain carries TRBV5-1 and TRBJ2-1, with TRBD2 identical over 9 bases. This CDR3 is 17 amino acids long. Germline CDR1 reads SGHRS; CDR2 reads YFSETQ. The DNA for the CDR3 is TGCGCCAGCAGCCCTTCAGCGGGGGGCGTCTCCTACAATGGGCAGTTCTTC. It translates to CASSPSAGGVSYNGQFF.

The rearrangement uses TRBV7-9 and TRBJ1-1; D might be TRBD1 (5 bases). This CDR3 region has 14 residues. Germline V gene sequence: CDR1 SEHNR, CDR2 FQNEAQ (reference sequence). V gave up 1 base and J gave up 6 bases, with 12 bases separating them. For the CDR3, the DNA is TGTGCCAGCAGCTTAGTGCGACAGTACCCTGAAGCTTTCTTT. This encodes CASSLVRQYPEAFF.

There are a few counts of this clone. The V gene is TRBV5-1, the J gene TRBJ2-7; D possibly corresponds to TRBD2 (7 bases). V dropped 0 bases and J dropped 6 bases, with 13 bases sitting between them. Per germline, CDR1 SGHRS and CDR2 YFSETQ. This CDR3 is built from 14 residues. CDR3 sequence: CASSLGGGGREQYF. DNA for the CDR3: TGCGCCAGCAGCTTGGGAGGGGGGGGCCGCGAGCAGTACTTC.

This chain connects TRBV4-1 to TRBJ2-6, with D possibly TRBD1 on 6 matching bases. Germline CDR1 and CDR2: MGHRA and YSYEKL. V lost 4 bases to trimming and J lost 4 bases, with 11 bases between them. There are 15 residues in the CDR3. CDR3 sequence (DNA): TGCGCCAGCAGCCTGGACAGCCTAGGGGCCAACGTCCTGACTTTC. This sequence encodes CASSLDSLGANVLTF.

The chain links TRBV29-1 to TRBJ2-5; 10 bases line up with TRBD2. V trimming: 7 bases; J trimming: 1 base; junction bases outside the gene matches: 3. Germline V gene data show CDR1 as SQVTM and CDR2 as ANQGSEA. The CDR3 runs to 13 residues. The CDR3 region has the DNA TGCAGCGGTAGCGGGAGGATCCAAGAGACCCAGTACTTC. This translates into CSGSGRIQETQYF.

This rearrangement joins TRBV6-6 to TRBJ2-7; D unclear. Germline CDR1 MNHNY, CDR2 SVGAGI (reference sequence). The CDR3 extends over 13 amino acids. Trimming cost V 7 bases and J 1 base, with 11 bases left between them. CDR3 sequence reads: CASKKDGSYEQYF. The CDR3 DNA reads TGTGCCAGCAAAAAAGACGGGTCCTACGAGCAGTACTTC.

The rearrangement joins TRBV5-6 to TRBJ1-1; the D is unclear. Trimming left V 0 bases short and J 5 bases short, with 11 bases between. Germline values: CDR1 SGHDT, CDR2 YYEEEE. The length of the CDR3 is 14 residues. CDR3 sequence reads: CASSLGRVWTEAFF. Written as DNA, the CDR3 is TGTGCCAGCAGCTTGGGCCGAGTCTGGACTGAAGCTTTCTTT.

This sequence joins TRBV25-1 and TRBJ2-1; TRBD2 matches at 9 bases. Germline V lookup: CDR1 MGHDK, CDR2 SYGVNS. The CDR3 totals 18 residues. Germline trimming cut 6 bases from V and 6 bases from J; bases unmatched to any gene: 18. The CDR3 is CASSEGSGVGLAANEQFF. In DNA form, the CDR3 reads TGTGCCAGCAGCGAGGGTTCGGGGGTGGGACTAGCCGCCAATGAGCAGTTCTTC.

The CDR3 spells CASSSREVLYNEQFF. CDR3 in DNA: TGTGCCAGCAGCTCCCGGGAGGTTCTCTACAATGAGCAGTTCTTC. The chain combines TRBV11-3 with TRBJ2-1; TRBD2 matches at 7 bases. There are 15 residues in the CDR3. With 4 bases clipped from V and 3 bases from J, the junction kept 6 bases outside the gene matches. Per the germline V gene, CDR1 is SGHNT and CDR2 is YENEEA. Together with reference TRBV11-3 and TRBJ2-1, the CDR3 gives the full variable domain: EAGVVQSPRYKIIEKKQPVAFWCNPISGHNTLYWYLQNLGQGPELLIRYENEEAVDDSQLPKDRFSAERLKGVDSTLKIQPAELGDSAVYLCASSSREVLYNEQFFGPGTRLTVL.

The chain has TRBV2 and TRBJ1-5; TRBD1 aligns across 8 bases. Germline CDR1 reads SNHLY; CDR2 reads FYNNEI. The CDR3 covers 15 residues. With V trimmed by 6 bases and J by 2 bases, 6 bases remained unmatched. The CDR3 nucleotides are TGTGCCAGCAGCTGGACAGGGACGGGCAATCAGCCCCAGCATTTT. This translates into CASSWTGTGNQPQHF.

V gene TRBV7-6 combines with J gene TRBJ2-3; 8 bases are a match to TRBD1. CDR3 length: 15 residues. With 4 bases clipped from V and 0 bases from J, the junction kept 3 bases outside the gene matches. CDR1 is SGHVS and CDR2 is FNYEAQ in the germline V gene. CDR3 sequence: CASSYWTGSTDTQYF. In DNA form, the CDR3 reads TGTGCCAGCAGCTACTGGACAGGGAGCACAGATACGCAGTATTTT.

The chain combines TRBV9 with TRBJ2-7; 9 nucleotides match TRBD1. CDR3 length equals 16 residues. Germline assignment: CDR1 SGDLS and CDR2 YYNGEE. J gave up 1 base and V 2 bases, and 7 bases lay outside the gene matches. The CDR3 bases are TGTGCCAGCAGCGTTCTCCCGGGACAGGGATCCTACGAGCAGTACTTC. Translation: CASSVLPGQGSYEQYF.